This T cell receptor beta chain is from a study of graft-versus-host responses after intestinal transplantation (dated by TCRdb to the early 2020s). Some background on the complete study: The transplants that recipients got were multivisceral, liver-intestinal, or isolated intestinal. Alloreactive clones were identified by sequencing pre-transplant mixed lymphocyte reaction products and comparing these products with unstimulated pre-transplant donor and recipient T cells. All recipients received anti-thymocyte globulin induction followed by maintenance tacrolimus and steroids for roughly three years. Bulk TCR-beta CDR3 sequencing was used to track graft-versus-host and host-versus-graft alloreactive T cell clones in the graft, circulation and bone marrow after intestinal transplantation. Of the roughly 25 intestinal transplant recipients enrolled in the cohort, one of whom was a retransplant, a few patients without pretransplant specimens were excluded. Donor T cell macrochimerism was defined as a peak of at least 4% donor T cells among recipient peripheral blood mononuclear cells. Instead of going to the commercial service, samples from three later patients were sequenced in-house on an Illumina MiSeq and processed with MiXCR.

In the germline V gene, CDR1 corresponds to SGHTA and CDR2 to FQGTGA. The germline ends are 6 bases apart after V is trimmed by 1 base and J by 0 bases. Measured from the cysteine to the phenylalanine, the CDR3 is 14 residues long. The DNA shown is the 42-base CDR3, in frame from base 1. This specimen's time point label, per the study, means: cells obtained before transplantation from donor or recipient. CD3+CD4+ and CD3+CD8+ populations were FACS-sorted from unstimulated pre-transplant donor and recipient cells taken from spleen or lymph nodes. The method behind the library was the immunoSEQ multiplex PCR assay. For most patients, genomic DNA was isolated using the Qiagen DNeasy Blood and Tissue Kit and was shipped frozen to Adaptive Biotechnologies for TCR sequencing. High-throughput TCR-beta CDR3 sequencing of genomic DNA from most patients was performed by Adaptive Biotechnologies. The authors processed their data as follows. TCR sequencing data were retrieved from Adaptive's ImmunoSEQ software for roughly 20 patients, whereas a few other patients were processed with MiXCR and VDJtools. To correct CD4 versus CD8 sorting errors, sequences present in both subsets at a frequency ratio below 5:1 were removed. CDR3 nucleotide sequences shared by donor and recipient were removed because the origin of these sequences could not be assigned. Alloreactive clones required at least 2-fold expansion over unstimulated cells and minimum CFSE-low frequency of 0.002% (template counts) or 0.001% (read counts). A clone was considered mappable if detected in the sequenced pre-transplant spleen, lymph node, or MLR CFSE-low populations of the donor or recipient. The cumulative frequency of alloreactive clones was calculated as a percentage of all sequences, weighted by copy number. TCRdb obtained this table from immuneACCESS and retained in-frame rearrangements with V and J assigned. These tables miss some clones; where compared with another copy, unresolved V genes account for less than half of the shortfall, and the remainder is unexplained. The V and J calls and clone size come from that table; D and trimming were worked out from the DNA. The table for this sample lists 70,000 or so clones; around 82% of them were counted only once. Clones ranked in the top ten supply about 0.4% of the sample.

This clone was observed a few times. The antigen it binds to is not known. No quality values exist for individual bases; no much larger clone is one base distant. The sample contains more than one DNA sequence encoding this CDR3. The full study reports these points: The conclusions were limited by the relatively low number and heterogeneity of the intestinal transplant patients. In patients with donor T cell macrochimerism, the allografts had high GvH to HvG T cell clonal ratios. Early after transplant, declines in HvG clones were associated with peak levels of circulating GvH clones. GvH clones were detected in recipient bone marrow, and some of these GvH clones were observed earlier in ileal mucosa or blood, consistent with an intestinal mucosal origin.

This receptor was obtained from a human donor who was the organ donor for an intestinal transplant. This chain is built from TRBV7-3 and TRBJ1-1; the D gene remains uncertain. The sequences come from unstimulated CD4+ T cells sorted from spleen or lymph node cells, collected before transplant. The DNA is TGTGCCAGCAGCTTAAGCGGCTTGAACACTGAAGCTTTCTTT. It is translated as CASSLSGLNTEAFF.